The sequence of this TCR beta chain was determined in a study of beta chain features in type 1 diabetes. The authors reverse transcribed all of the isolated RNA, so sequencing captured expressed TCRB transcripts. Profiled with immunoSEQ multiplex PCR; TCRdb holds only in-frame clones, not every one. The table lists fewer than 900,000 clones, 17% of them singletons. The sequencing sample was made of naive CD4+ T cells from blood. This receptor was identified in a woman aged 18-30 years in good health.

The CDR3 DNA reads as TGTGCCAGCAGCTTTCAGGGGCCAGAGACCCAGTACTTC. Residues: CASSFQGPETQYF. This chain connects TRBV5-5 to TRBJ2-5; TRBD1 might be the D (6 bases). The V end lost 2 bases, the J end lost 4 bases, and 9 bases lay between the germline ends. The CDR3 spans 13 residues. Germline V gene lookup returns CDR1 SGHKS and CDR2 YYEKEE (reference sequence).